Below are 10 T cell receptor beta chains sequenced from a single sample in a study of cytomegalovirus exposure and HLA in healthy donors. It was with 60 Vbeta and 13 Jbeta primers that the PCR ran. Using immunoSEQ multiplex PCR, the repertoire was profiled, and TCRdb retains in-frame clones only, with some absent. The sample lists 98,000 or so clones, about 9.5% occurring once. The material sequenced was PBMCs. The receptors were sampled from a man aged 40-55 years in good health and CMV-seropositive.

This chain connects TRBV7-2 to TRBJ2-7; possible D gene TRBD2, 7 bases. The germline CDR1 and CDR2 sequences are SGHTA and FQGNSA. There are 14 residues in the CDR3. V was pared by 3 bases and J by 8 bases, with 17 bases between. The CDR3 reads CASSFTGGGNKQYF. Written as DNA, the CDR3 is TGTGCCAGCAGCTTCACCGGCGGGGGCAACAAGCAGTACTTC.

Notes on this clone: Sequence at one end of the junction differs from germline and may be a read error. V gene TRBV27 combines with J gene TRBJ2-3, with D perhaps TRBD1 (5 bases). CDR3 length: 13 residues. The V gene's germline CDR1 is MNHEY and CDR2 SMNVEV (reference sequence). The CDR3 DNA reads TGTGCCAGCGGTTTCGGAAGGCAGGGTACGCAGTATTTT. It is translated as CASGFGRQGTQYF.

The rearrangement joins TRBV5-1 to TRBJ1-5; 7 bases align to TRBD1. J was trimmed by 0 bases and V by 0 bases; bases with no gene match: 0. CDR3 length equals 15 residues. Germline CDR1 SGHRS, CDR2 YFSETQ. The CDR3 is CASSLDRGSNQPQHF. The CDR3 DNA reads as TGCGCCAGCAGCTTGGACAGGGGTAGCAATCAGCCCCAGCATTTT.

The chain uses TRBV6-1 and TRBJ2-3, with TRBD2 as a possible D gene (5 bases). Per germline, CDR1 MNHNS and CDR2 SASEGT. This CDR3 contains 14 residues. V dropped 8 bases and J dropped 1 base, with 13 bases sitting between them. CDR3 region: CASATGFGTDTQYF. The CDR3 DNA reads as TGTGCCAGCGCCACGGGATTTGGCACAGATACGCAGTATTTT.

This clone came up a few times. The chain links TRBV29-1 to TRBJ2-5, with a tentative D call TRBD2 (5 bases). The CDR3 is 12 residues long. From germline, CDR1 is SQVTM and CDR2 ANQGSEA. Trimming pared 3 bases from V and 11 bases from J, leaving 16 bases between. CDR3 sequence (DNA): TGCAGCGTTGAGGGAGAGGCTATGGGGCAGTACTTC. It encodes CSVEGEAMGQYF.

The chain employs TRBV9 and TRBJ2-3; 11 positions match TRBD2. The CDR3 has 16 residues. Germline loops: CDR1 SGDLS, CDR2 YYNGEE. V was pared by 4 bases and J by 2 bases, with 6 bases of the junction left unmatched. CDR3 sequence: CASSQRLAGYTDTQYF. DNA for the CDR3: TGTGCCAGCAGCCAGAGACTAGCGGGGTACACAGATACGCAGTATTTT.

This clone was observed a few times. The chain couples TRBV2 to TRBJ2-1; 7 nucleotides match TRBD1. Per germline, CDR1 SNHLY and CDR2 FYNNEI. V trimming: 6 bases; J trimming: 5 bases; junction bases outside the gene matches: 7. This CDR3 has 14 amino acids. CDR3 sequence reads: CASSPRQGDNEQFF. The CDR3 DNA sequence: TGTGCCAGCAGCCCGAGACAGGGAGACAATGAGCAGTTCTTC.

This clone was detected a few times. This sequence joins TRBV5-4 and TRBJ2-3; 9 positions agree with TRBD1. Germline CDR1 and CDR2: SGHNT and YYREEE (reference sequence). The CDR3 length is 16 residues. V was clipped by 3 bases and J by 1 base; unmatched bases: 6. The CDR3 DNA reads TGTGCCAGCAGCTCCTCCCGGGACAGGGGCACAGATACGCAGTATTTT. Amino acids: CASSSSRDRGTDTQYF.

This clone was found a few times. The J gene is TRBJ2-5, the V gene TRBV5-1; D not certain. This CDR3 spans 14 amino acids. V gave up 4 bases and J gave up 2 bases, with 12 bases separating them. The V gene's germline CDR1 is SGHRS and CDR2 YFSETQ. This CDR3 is CASSTPGRQETQYF. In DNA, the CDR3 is TGCGCCAGCAGCACGCCCGGCAGGCAAGAGACCCAGTACTTC. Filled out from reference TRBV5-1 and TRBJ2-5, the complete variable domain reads KAGVTQTPRYLIKTRGQQVTLSCSPISGHRSVSWYQQTPGQGLQFLFEYFSETQRNKGNFPGRFSGRQFSNSRSEMNVSTLELGDSALYLCASSTPGRQETQYFGPGTRLLVL.

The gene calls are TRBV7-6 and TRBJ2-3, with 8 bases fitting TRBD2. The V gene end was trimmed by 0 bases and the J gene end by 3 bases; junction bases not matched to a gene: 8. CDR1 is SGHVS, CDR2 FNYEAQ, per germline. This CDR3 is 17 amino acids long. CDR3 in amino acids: CASSLAPAGGSTDTQYF. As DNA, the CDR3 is TGTGCCAGCAGCTTAGCGCCGGCGGGAGGTAGTACAGATACGCAGTATTTT. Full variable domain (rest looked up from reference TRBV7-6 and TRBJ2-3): GAGVSQSPRYKVTKRGQDVALRCDPISGHVSLYWYRQALGQGPEFLTYFNYEAQQDKSGLPNDRFSAERPEGSISTLTIQRTEQRDSAMYRCASSLAPAGGSTDTQYFGPGTRLTVL.